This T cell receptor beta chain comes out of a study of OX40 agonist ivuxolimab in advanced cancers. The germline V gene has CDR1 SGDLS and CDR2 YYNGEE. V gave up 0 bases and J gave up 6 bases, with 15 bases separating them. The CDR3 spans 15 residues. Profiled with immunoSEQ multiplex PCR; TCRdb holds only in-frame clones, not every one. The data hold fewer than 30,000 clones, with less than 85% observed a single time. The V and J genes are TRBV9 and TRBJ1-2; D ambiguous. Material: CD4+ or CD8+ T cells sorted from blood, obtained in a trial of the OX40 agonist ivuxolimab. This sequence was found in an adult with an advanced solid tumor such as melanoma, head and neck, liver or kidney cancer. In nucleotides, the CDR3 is TGTGCCAGCAGCGTAGACGCGACAATTTTAGATGGCTACACCTTC. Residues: CASSVDATILDGYTF.